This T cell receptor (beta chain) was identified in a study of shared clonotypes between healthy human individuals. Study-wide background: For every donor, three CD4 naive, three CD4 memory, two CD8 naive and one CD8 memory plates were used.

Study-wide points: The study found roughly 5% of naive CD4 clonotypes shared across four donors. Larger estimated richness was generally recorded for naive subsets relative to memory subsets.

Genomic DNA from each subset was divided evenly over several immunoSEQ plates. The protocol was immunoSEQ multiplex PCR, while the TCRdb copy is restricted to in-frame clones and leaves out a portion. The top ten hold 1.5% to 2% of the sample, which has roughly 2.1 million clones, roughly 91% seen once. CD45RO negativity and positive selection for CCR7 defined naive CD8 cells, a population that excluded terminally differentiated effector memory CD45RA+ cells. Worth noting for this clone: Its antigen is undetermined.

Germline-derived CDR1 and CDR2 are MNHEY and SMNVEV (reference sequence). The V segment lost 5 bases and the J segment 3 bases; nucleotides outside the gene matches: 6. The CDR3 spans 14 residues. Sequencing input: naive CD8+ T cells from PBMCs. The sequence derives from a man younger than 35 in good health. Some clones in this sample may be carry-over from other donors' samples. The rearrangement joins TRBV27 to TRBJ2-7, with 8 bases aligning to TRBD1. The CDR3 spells CASSEGTGNYEQYF. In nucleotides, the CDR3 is TGTGCCAGCAGTGAGGGGACAGGAAACTACGAGCAGTACTTC.